The clone carrying this T cell receptor beta chain was seen a handful of times. Its antigen is not known. This sample stems from a study of Graves' ophthalmopathy and Graves' hyperthyroidism. Overall study: The stable label applied to hyperthyroidism with no ophthalmopathy within 18 months of follow-up. Findings of the study overall: Blood also carried most expanded thyroid clonotypes exceeding 0.001 frequency.

Amplified TCR beta CDR3 regions were obtained using RNA transcripts as template. Scientists carried out first-round RT-PCR using HTBI primers and then a second-round multiplex PCR. TCRdb called the multiplex PCR reads again in MiXCR, with one record for every CDR3 protein. Of 1 million to 1.3 million distinct CDR3 sequences listed, less than 45% are singletons. Included hyperthyroidism patients were aged 18 to 65 and newly diagnosed (under 2 months' duration). Exclusion applied to patients with other autoimmune diseases, uncontrolled infections, pregnancy or lactation. CDR3 length equals 14 residues. V lost 0 bases to trimming and J lost 7 bases, with 13 bases between them. Germline V gene data show CDR1 as SGHAT and CDR2 as FQNNGV.

What was sequenced was peripheral blood or thyroid tissue (not recorded which). This sequence was found in an adult man with Graves' hyperthyroidism. V and J are TRBV11-2 and TRBJ2-7; tentatively, D is TRBD2 (6 bases). The CDR3 region is CASSLDGGVVEQYF. The CDR3 coding sequence is TGTGCCAGCAGCTTAGATGGAGGGGTGGTTGAGCAGTACTTC.